These T cell receptor beta chains were read from a single sample in a study of blood T cell repertoires in COVID-19. Only in-frame clones appear in the TCRdb table, and some are missing; sequencing was by immunoSEQ multiplex PCR. The sample includes approximately 69,000 clones, around 89% of them seen just once. The sample taken for sequencing was peripheral blood. The receptor set was obtained from a man aged 45-65 years with acute or convalescent COVID-19. Both conserved end residues are trimmed from each CDR3. Fields, in order: V gene, J gene, CDR3 protein.

>TRBV10-3|TRBJ2-7
AISRLADSYEQY
>TRBV5-4|TRBJ2-1
ASSDLGTSGRYNEQF
>TRBV7-9|TRBJ2-1
ASSFPTSGRGAYNEQF
>TRBV15|TRBJ1-5
ATTRESNQPQH
>TRBV2|TRBJ2-3
ASSDGREGRYTQY
>TRBV28|TRBJ1-2
ASMRYGTGRISYGYT
>TRBV7-2|TRBJ1-5
ASSFPRQAQPQH
>TRBV5-4|TRBJ2-3
ASSLVLLAATDTQY
>TRBV18|TRBJ1-5
ASSPTGAVQPQH
>TRBV27|TRBJ1-1
ASSRDRADTEAF
>TRBV15|TRBJ2-3
ATSPAGGTVDTQY
>TRBV5-1|TRBJ1-4
ASSFGNWAPDEKLF
>TRBV6-5|TRBJ2-7
ASSWDRESEQY
>TRBV18|TRBJ2-7
ASSPSGSSYEQY
>TRBV5-1|TRBJ2-7
ASSVGTSGREQY
>TRBV21-1|TRBJ1-2
ASSKQYGT
>TRBV7-2|TRBJ2-5
ASTSGLAGETQY
>TRBV5-1|TRBJ2-4
ASSPQLAKNIQY
>TRBV24-1|TRBJ2-7
ATSDHLSVEQY
>TRBV7-9|TRBJ2-1
ASSLALAGVNEQF
>TRBV28|TRBJ1-2
ASSLRPRAGGGYT
>TRBV20-1|TRBJ2-7
SASHPSGYEQY
>TRBV5-1|TRBJ1-6
ASSKEAGSPSPLH
>TRBV12-3/TRBV12-4|TRBJ2-5
ASSLDYQETQY
>TRBV12-5|TRBJ2-7
ASGPSMPGPSLYEQY
>TRBV5-5|TRBJ2-7
ASSLVPESYEQY
>TRBV7-9|TRBJ2-2
ASSLVSEVEGLF
>TRBV3-1/TRBV3-2|TRBJ2-5
ASSQGTGFGETQY
>TRBV27|TRBJ2-7
ASSFNMGGVEQY
>TRBV29-1|TRBJ2-5
SVEHQGAAQY
>TRBV20-1|TRBJ2-7
SASLHGGHEQY
>TRBV19|TRBJ2-3
ASSTILEGTSPDTQY
>TRBV7-2|TRBJ1-6
ASSLRDSGSNSPLH